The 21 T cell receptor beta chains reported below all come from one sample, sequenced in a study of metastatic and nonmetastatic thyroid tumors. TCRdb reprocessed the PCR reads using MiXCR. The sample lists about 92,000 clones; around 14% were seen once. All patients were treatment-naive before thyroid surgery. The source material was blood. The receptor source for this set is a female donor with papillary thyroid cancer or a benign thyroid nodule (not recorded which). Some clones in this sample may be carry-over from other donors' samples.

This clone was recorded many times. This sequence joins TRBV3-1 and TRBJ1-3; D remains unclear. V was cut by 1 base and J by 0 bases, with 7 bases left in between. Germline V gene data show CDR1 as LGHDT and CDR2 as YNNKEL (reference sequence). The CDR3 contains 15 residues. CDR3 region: CASSQVALSGNTIYF. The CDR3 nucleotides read TGTGCCAGCAGCCAAGTGGCTCTCTCTGGAAACACCATATATTTT.

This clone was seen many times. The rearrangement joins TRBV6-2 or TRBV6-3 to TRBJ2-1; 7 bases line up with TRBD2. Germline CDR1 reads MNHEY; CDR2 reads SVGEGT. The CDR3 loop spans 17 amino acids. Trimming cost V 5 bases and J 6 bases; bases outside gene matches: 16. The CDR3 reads CASSTPPGAGNSNEQFF. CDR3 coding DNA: TGTGCCAGCAGTACCCCGCCGGGAGCGGGAAATTCCAATGAGCAGTTCTTC.

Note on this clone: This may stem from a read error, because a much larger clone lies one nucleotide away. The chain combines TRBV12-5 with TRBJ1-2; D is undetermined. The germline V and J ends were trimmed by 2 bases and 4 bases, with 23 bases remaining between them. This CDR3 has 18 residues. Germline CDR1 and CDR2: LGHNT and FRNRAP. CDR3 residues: CASGLLSGADMTPYGYTF. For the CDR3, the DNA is TGTGCTAGTGGTTTGTTATCAGGTGCGGATATGACGCCCTATGGCTACACCTTC.

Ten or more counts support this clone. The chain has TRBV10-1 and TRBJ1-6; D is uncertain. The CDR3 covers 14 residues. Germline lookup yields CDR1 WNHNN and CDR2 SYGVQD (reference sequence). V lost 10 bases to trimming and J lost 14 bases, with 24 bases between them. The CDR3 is CATRRPYTPRSLHF. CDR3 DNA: TGCGCCACCAGGCGACCTTACACCCCTCGGTCCCTCCACTTT.

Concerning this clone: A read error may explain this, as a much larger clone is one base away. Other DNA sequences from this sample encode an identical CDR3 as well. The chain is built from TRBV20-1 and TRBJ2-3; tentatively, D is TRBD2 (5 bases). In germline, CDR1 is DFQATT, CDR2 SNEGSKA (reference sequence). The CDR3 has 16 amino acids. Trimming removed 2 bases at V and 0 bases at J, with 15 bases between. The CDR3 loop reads CSARRTVTTSTDTQYF. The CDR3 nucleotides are TGCAGTGCTAGACGGACTGTGACTACTAGCACAGATACGCAGTATTTT.

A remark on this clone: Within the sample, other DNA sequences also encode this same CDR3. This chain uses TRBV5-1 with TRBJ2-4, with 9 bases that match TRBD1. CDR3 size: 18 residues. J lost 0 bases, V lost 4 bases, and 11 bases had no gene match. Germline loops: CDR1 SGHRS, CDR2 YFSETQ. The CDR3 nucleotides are TGCGCCAGCAGCAGGGACAGGGCCTCTTCCCTAGCCAAAAACATTCAGTACTTC. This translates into CASSRDRASSLAKNIQYF.

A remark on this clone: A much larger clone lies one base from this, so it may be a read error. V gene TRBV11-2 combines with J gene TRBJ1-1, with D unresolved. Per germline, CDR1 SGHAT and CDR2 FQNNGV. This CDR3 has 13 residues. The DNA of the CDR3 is TGTGCCAGCAGCTTAGGCGTGTTATATGAACCTTTCTTT. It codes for CASSLGVLYEPFF.

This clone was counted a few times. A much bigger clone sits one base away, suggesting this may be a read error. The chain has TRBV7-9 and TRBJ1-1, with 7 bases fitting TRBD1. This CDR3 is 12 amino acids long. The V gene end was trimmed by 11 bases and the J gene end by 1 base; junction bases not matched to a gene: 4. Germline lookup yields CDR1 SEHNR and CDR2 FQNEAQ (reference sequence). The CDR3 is CAGRQGNTEAFF. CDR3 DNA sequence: TGTGCCGGGCGACAGGGGAACACTGAAGCTTTCTTT.

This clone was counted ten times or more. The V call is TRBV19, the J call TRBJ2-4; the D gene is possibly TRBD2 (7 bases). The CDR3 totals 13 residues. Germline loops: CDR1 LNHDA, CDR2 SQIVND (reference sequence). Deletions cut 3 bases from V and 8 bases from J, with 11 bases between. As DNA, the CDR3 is TGTGCCAGTAGTATGAGGGAGGGGGACATTCAGTACTTC. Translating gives CASSMREGDIQYF. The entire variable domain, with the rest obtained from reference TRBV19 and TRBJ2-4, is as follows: DGGITQSPKYLFRKEGQNVTLSCEQNLNHDAMYWYRQDPGQGLRLIYYSQIVNDFQKGDIAEGYSVSREKKESFPLTVTSAQKNPTAFYLCASSMREGDIQYFGAGTRLSVL.

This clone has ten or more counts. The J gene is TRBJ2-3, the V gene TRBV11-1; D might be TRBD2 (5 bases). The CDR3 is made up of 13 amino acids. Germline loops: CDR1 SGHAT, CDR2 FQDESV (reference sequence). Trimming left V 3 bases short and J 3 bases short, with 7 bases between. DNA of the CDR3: TGTGCCAGCAGCTTTCGACTAACAGATACGCAGTATTTT. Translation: CASSFRLTDTQYF.

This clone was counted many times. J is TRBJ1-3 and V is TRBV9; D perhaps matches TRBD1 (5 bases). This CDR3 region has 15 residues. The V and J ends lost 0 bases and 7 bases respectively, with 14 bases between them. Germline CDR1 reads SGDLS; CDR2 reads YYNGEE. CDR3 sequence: CASSVGTLGANTIYF. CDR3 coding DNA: TGTGCCAGCAGCGTAGGGACGCTTGGGGCCAACACCATATATTTT.

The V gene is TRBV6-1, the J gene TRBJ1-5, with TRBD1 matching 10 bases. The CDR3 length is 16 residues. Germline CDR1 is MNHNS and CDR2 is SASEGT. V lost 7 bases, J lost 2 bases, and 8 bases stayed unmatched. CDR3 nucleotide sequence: TGTGCCAGCACCCATGTTGGACAGGGGGGCAATCAGCCCCAGCATTTT. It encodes CASTHVGQGGNQPQHF.

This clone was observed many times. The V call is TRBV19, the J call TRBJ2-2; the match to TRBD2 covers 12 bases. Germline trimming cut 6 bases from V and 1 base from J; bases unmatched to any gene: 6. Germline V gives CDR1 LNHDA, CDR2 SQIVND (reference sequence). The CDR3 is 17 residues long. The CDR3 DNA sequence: TGTGCCAGTAGAGTATGGGGACTAGCGGGGAACACCGGGGAGCTGTTTTTT. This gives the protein CASRVWGLAGNTGELFF.

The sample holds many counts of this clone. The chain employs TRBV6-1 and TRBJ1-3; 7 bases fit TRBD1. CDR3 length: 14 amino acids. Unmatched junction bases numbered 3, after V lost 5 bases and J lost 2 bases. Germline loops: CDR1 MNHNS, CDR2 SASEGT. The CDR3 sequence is CASSTGDPGNTIYF. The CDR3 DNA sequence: TGTGCCAGCAGTACAGGGGATCCTGGAAACACCATATATTTT.

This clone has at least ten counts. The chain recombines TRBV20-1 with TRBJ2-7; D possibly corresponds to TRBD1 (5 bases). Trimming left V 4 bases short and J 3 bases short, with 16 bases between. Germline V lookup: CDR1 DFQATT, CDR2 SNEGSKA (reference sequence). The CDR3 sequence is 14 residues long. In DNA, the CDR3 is TGCAGTGCTACCGAGCAGGGTCCCCACTACGAGCAGTACTTC. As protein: CSATEQGPHYEQYF.

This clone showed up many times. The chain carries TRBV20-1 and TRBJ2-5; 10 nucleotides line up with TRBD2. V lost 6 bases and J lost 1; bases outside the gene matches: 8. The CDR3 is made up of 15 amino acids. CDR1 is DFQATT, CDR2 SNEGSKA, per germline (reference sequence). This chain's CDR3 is CSASASGGAQETQYF. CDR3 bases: TGCAGTGCGAGTGCGAGCGGGGGGGCCCAAGAGACCCAGTACTTC.

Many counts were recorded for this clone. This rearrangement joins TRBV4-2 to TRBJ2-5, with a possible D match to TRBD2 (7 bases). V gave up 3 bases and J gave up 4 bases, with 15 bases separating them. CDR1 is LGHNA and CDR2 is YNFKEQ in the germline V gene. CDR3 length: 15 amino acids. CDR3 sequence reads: CASSQGGRGGETQYF. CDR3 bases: TGTGCCAGCAGCCAGGGGGGGCGGGGTGGAGAGACCCAGTACTTC.

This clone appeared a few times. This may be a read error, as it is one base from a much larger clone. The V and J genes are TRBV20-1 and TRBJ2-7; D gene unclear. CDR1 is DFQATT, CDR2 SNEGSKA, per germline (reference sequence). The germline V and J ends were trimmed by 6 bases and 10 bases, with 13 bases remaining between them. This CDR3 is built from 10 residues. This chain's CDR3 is CSAQEGSQYF. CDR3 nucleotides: TGCAGTGCGCAGGAAGGAAGTCAGTACTTC.

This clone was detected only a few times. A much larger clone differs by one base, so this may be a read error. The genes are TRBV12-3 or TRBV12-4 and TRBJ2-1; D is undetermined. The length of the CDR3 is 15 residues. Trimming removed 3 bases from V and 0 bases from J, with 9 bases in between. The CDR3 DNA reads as TGTGCCAGCAGTTTCGCTAGTCGCTCCTACAATGAGCAGTTCTTC. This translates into CASSFASRSYNEQFF.

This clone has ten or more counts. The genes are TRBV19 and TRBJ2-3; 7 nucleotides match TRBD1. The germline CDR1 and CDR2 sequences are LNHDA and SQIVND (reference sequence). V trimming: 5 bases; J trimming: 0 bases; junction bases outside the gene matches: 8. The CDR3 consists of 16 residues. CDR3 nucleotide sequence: TGTGCCAGTAGTCCTAGGACAGGCCCTAGCACAGATACGCAGTATTTT. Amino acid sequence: CASSPRTGPSTDTQYF.

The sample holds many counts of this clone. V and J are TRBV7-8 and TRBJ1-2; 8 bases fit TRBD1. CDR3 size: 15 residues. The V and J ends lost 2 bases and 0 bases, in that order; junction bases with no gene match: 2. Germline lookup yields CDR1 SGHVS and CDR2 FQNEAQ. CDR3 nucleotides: TGTGCCAGCAGCTTACTGGGACAGGCTAACTATGGCTACACCTTC. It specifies CASSLLGQANYGYTF.